These 5 T cell receptor beta chains came from one sample sequenced in a study of blood T cell repertoires in COVID-19. The table came from immunoSEQ multiplex PCR; TCRdb's copy has only in-frame clones and leaves some out. The sample comprises some 200,000 clones, 70% to 90% of which are singletons, and approximately 21% rests with the top ten. The specimen sequenced was peripheral blood. The receptors stem from a man aged 55 to 70 with active or convalescent COVID-19.

The chain links TRBV19 to TRBJ1-4; TRBD1 matches at 8 bases. CDR1 LNHDA and CDR2 SQIVND come from the germline V gene (reference sequence). Unmatched junction bases numbered 8, after V lost 9 bases and J lost 8 bases. The CDR3 spans 13 residues. Here the CDR3 DNA reads TGTGCCAGCAGGGACAGGCTTTGGGAAAAACTGTTTTTT. Protein product: CASRDRLWEKLFF.

This clone was observed a few times. The chain uses TRBV5-1 and TRBJ2-3; 7 bases match TRBD2. The length of the CDR3 is 15 residues. Germline V lookup: CDR1 SGHRS, CDR2 YFSETQ. V lost 2 bases and J lost 2; bases outside the gene matches: 5. The CDR3 bases are TGCGCCAGCAGCTTAGCCGCGGGAGTCACAGATACGCAGTATTTT. It specifies CASSLAAGVTDTQYF.

This clone showed up just once. The chain links TRBV5-1 to TRBJ1-1; tentative D call: TRBD1 (5 bases). V was pared by 0 bases and J by 0 bases, with 12 bases between. CDR1 is SGHRS and CDR2 is YFSETQ in the germline V gene. CDR3 length: 16 residues. CDR3 protein: CASSLGSGTMNTEAFF. The CDR3 coding sequence is TGCGCCAGCAGCTTGGGCTCGGGGACTATGAACACTGAAGCTTTCTTT.

The chain combines TRBV2 with TRBJ1-5; TRBD1 might be the D (5 bases). The CDR3 is 16 amino acids. The germline gives CDR1 SNHLY, CDR2 FYNNEI. Deletions cut 8 bases from V and 0 bases from J, with 17 bases between. In DNA form, the CDR3 reads TGTGCCAGCCTTAAGGGGCCTCTATATAGCAATCAGCCCCAGCATTTT. Amino acid sequence: CASLKGPLYSNQPQHF.

This clone was counted between two and nine times. The chain has TRBV6-1 and TRBJ1-5; 8 nucleotides line up with TRBD1. Germline lookup yields CDR1 MNHNS and CDR2 SASEGT. This CDR3 region has 15 residues. The trim removed 2 bases at V and 7 bases at J, leaving 7 bases unmatched. The CDR3 DNA is TGTGCCAGCAGTGAAAGGTCGGACAGGGAACAGCCCCAGCATTTT. Translation: CASSERSDREQPQHF.